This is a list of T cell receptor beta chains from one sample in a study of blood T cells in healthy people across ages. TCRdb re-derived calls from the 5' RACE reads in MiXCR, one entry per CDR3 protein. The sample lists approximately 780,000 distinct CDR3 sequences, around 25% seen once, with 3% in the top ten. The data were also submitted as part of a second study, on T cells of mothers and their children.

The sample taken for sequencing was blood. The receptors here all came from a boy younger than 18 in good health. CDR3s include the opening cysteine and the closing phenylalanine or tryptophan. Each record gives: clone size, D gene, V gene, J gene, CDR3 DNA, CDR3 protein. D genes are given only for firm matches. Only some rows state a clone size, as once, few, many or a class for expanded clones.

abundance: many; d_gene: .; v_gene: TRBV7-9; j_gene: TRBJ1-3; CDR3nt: TGTGCCAGCATCCTATTTGACAGGCGGAATGGAAACACCATATATTTT; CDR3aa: CASILFDRRNGNTIYF
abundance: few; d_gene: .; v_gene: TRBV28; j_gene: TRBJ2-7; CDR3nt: TGTGCCAGCAGCCCTCAGGGGAGAGACTACGAGCAGTACTTC; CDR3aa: CASSPQGRDYEQYF
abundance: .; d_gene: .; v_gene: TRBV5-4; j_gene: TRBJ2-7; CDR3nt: TGTGCCAGCAGCCGCAAGGGCCCCTCCTACGAGCAGTACTTC; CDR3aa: CASSRKGPSYEQYF
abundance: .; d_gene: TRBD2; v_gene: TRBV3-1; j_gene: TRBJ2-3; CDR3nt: TGTGCCAGCAGACTACTAGCGGGGAGCACAGATACGCAGTATTTT; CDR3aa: CASRLLAGSTDTQYF
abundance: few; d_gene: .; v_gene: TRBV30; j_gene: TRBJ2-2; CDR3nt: TGTGCCTGGAGTAAAGACACCGGGGAGCTGTTTTTT; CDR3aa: CAWSKDTGELFF
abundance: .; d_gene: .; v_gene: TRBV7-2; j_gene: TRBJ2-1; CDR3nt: TGTGCCAGCAGCCCGCGGCCAACAGGTTCCAATGAGCAGTTCTTC; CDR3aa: CASSPRPTGSNEQFF
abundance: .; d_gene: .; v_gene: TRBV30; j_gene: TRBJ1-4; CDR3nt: TGTGCCTGGAGTGTACGACTGATAAATGAAAAACTGTTTTTT; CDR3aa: CAWSVRLINEKLFF
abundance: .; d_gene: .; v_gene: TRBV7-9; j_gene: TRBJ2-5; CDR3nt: TGTGCCAGCGGGGAAAAGAGGACTACCAAAGAGACCCAGTACTTC; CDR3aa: CASGEKRTTKETQYF
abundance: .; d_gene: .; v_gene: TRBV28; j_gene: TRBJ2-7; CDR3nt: TGTGCCAGCAGTTTCTACGGACGTTCCGAGCAGTACTTC; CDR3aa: CASSFYGRSEQYF
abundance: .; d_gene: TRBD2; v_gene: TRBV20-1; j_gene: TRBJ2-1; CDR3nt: TGCAGTGCCCCCCGGGGGGGGGAAAATGAGCAGTTCTTC; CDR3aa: CSAPRGGENEQFF
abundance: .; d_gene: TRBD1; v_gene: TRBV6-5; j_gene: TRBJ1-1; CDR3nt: TGTGCCAGCAGTTATAATTCAAACAGGGGTGGTGCGGTCACTGAAGCTTTCTTT; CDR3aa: CASSYNSNRGGAVTEAFF
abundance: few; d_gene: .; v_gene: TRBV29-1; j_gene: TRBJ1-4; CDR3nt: TGCAGCGTTGAACCGCGGATTAATGAAAAACTGTTTTTT; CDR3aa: CSVEPRINEKLFF
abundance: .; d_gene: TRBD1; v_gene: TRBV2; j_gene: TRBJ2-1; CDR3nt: TGTGCCAGCAGTGAAGGGCGGGACAGGGCGCACAATGAGCAGTTCTTC; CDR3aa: CASSEGRDRAHNEQFF
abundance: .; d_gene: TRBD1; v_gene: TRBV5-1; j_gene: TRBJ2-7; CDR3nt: TGCGCCAGCAGGCCGGGACAGGGGGTTGACGAGCAGTACTTC; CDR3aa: CASRPGQGVDEQYF
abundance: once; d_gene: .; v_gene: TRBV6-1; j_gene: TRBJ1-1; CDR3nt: TGTGCCAGCAGTGCCCCTGAAGCTTTCTTT; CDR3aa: CASSAPEAFF
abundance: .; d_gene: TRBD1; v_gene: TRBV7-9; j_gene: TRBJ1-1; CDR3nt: TGTGCCAGCAGCTCCCTGACAGGGCTGTCGCCTGAAGCTTTCTTT; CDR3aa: CASSSLTGLSPEAFF
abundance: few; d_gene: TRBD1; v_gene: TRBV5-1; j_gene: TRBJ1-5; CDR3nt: TGCGCCAGCAGCACCGGGACAGGTTTGCAGCCCCAGCATTTT; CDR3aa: CASSTGTGLQPQHF
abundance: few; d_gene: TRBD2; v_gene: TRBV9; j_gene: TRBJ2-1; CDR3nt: TGTGCCAGCAGCGTAGGTGTGGGACTAGCGGGGGGGCCTTCCTACAATGAGCAGTTCTTC; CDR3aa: CASSVGVGLAGGPSYNEQFF
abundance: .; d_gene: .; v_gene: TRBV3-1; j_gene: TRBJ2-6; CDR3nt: TGTGCCAGCAGCCCCAGACGCTCTGGGGCCAACGTCCTGACTTTC; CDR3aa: CASSPRRSGANVLTF
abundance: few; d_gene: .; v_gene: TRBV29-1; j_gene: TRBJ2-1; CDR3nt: TGCAGCGTTGAAGGAGGGGACGAAGTTAAGAGCTCCTACAATGAGCAGTTCTTC; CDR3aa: CSVEGGDEVKSSYNEQFF
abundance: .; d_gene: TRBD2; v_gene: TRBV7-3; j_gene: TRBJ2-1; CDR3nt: TGTGCCAGCAGCTTGAGAGGGACTAGCGGGTCATACAATGAGCAGTTCTTC; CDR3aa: CASSLRGTSGSYNEQFF
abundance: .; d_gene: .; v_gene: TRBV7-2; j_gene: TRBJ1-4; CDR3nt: TGTGCCAGCAGCTTGATGGGACCGTGGGATGAAAAACTGTTTTTT; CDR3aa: CASSLMGPWDEKLFF
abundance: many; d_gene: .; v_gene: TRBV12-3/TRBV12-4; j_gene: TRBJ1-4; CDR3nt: TGTGCCAGCAGTTTAGGGGGCTTGAATGAAAAACTGTTTTTT; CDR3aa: CASSLGGLNEKLFF
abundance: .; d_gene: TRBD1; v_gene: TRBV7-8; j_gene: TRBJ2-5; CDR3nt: TGTGCCAGCAGCGTTATCGGGACAGTCTCGGAGACCCAGTACTTC; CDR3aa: CASSVIGTVSETQYF
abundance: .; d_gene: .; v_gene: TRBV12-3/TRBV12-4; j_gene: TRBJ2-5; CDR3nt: TGTGCCAGCAGTTTCGAGACATCCCAAGAGACCCAGTACTTC; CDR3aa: CASSFETSQETQYF
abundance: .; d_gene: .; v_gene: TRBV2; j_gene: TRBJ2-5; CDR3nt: TGTGCCAGCAGTGAGTCGCTAGCCCAAGAGACCCAGTACTTC; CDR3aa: CASSESLAQETQYF